A selection of T cell receptor beta chains follows, all from one sample in a study of blood T cell repertoires in COVID-19. The method was immunoSEQ multiplex PCR; TCRdb's version includes in-frame clones alone and lacks a portion of them. The sample lists 150,000 to 180,000 clones, 76% occurring once. The sequenced sample was peripheral blood. The receptors derive from a woman over 75 with acute or convalescent COVID-19. Both conserved end residues are part of each CDR3. The D gene is left open where the match is weak. Size is omitted from some rows. Given values are once, few, many or a class for expanded clones.

v_gene: TRBV6-6; j_gene: TRBJ2-3; abundance: .; d_gene: TRBD1; CDR3nt: TGTGCCAGCACCAACGGGGGGACAGGGGGCACAGATACGCAGTATTTT; CDR3aa: CASTNGGTGGTDTQYF
v_gene: TRBV20-1; j_gene: TRBJ1-5; abundance: .; d_gene: TRBD1; CDR3nt: TGCAGTGCTAGTCAGACAGGGGTTGGGTTAGATCAGCCCCAGCATTTT; CDR3aa: CSASQTGVGLDQPQHF
v_gene: TRBV11-2; j_gene: TRBJ2-1; abundance: .; d_gene: TRBD2; CDR3nt: TGTGCCAGCAGCTTGGCTAGCGGGGGAGGAAATGAGCAGTTCTTC; CDR3aa: CASSLASGGGNEQFF
v_gene: TRBV5-1; j_gene: TRBJ2-1; abundance: .; d_gene: .; CDR3nt: TGCGCCAGCACTGAACGGGGGATTGTCCGGGATGAGCAGTTCTTC; CDR3aa: CASTERGIVRDEQFF
v_gene: TRBV6-5; j_gene: TRBJ2-5; abundance: .; d_gene: .; CDR3nt: TGTGCCAGCAGTCTAACCGGACAGCAAGAGACCCAGTACTTC; CDR3aa: CASSLTGQQETQYF
v_gene: TRBV7-3; j_gene: TRBJ2-2; abundance: few; d_gene: .; CDR3nt: TGTGCCAGCAGCGCGCCAGGGGCCGGGGAGCTGTTTTTT; CDR3aa: CASSAPGAGELFF
v_gene: TRBV12-3/TRBV12-4; j_gene: TRBJ1-5; abundance: once; d_gene: TRBD1; CDR3nt: TGTGCCAGCAAGGGGGCCAGCAATCAGCCCCAGCATTTT; CDR3aa: CASKGASNQPQHF
v_gene: TRBV18; j_gene: TRBJ2-7; abundance: once; d_gene: TRBD1; CDR3nt: TGTGCCAGCTCCCTCAGTACAGGGGGCACCTACGAGCAGTACTTC; CDR3aa: CASSLSTGGTYEQYF
v_gene: TRBV30; j_gene: TRBJ1-2; abundance: .; d_gene: TRBD1; CDR3nt: TGTGCCTGGACAACAGGGGGCGCAGGCGGCTACACCTTC; CDR3aa: CAWTTGGAGGYTF
v_gene: TRBV5-1; j_gene: TRBJ2-6; abundance: .; d_gene: TRBD1; CDR3nt: TGCGCCAGCAGCTTGCAAACAGGGGCTGGGGCCAACGTCCTGACTTTC; CDR3aa: CASSLQTGAGANVLTF
v_gene: TRBV12-3/TRBV12-4; j_gene: TRBJ1-4; abundance: .; d_gene: .; CDR3nt: TGTGCCAGCACCCGGGGGGCTAATGAAAAACTGTTTTTT; CDR3aa: CASTRGANEKLFF
v_gene: TRBV11-2; j_gene: TRBJ2-1; abundance: .; d_gene: .; CDR3nt: TGTGCCAGCAGCTTAGACCCGTGGACAGTCAATGAGCAGTTCTTC; CDR3aa: CASSLDPWTVNEQFF
v_gene: TRBV19; j_gene: TRBJ2-3; abundance: .; d_gene: .; CDR3nt: TGTGCCAGTAGTGGCCGAGGGCCCGAAGATACGCAGTATTTT; CDR3aa: CASSGRGPEDTQYF
v_gene: TRBV19; j_gene: TRBJ1-2; abundance: .; d_gene: TRBD1; CDR3nt: TGTGCCAGTACCCCTGGACAGGCGCCCTATGGCTACACCTTC; CDR3aa: CASTPGQAPYGYTF
v_gene: TRBV6-5; j_gene: TRBJ2-7; abundance: once; d_gene: .; CDR3nt: TGTGCCAGCAGTTCCTTAGACACATCCTACGAGCAGTACTTC; CDR3aa: CASSSLDTSYEQYF
v_gene: TRBV3-1/TRBV3-2; j_gene: TRBJ2-5; abundance: .; d_gene: .; CDR3nt: TGTGCCAGCAGCCAAGGGGCTGACAGTTCGTTACAAGAGACCCAGTACTTC; CDR3aa: CASSQGADSSLQETQYF
v_gene: TRBV6-5; j_gene: TRBJ2-4; abundance: .; d_gene: TRBD2; CDR3nt: TGTGCCAGCAGTTTGGGACTAGCGGGGGCCAAAAACATTCAGTACTTC; CDR3aa: CASSLGLAGAKNIQYF
v_gene: TRBV19; j_gene: TRBJ2-6; abundance: .; d_gene: .; CDR3nt: TGTGCCAGTAGTCCCCGACAGTCTGGGGCCAACGTCCTGACTTTC; CDR3aa: CASSPRQSGANVLTF
v_gene: TRBV6-6; j_gene: TRBJ1-1; abundance: .; d_gene: .; CDR3nt: TGTGCCAGCAGCCGCGGTTCCAACACTGAAGCTTTCTTT; CDR3aa: CASSRGSNTEAFF
v_gene: TRBV29-1; j_gene: TRBJ1-1; abundance: .; d_gene: TRBD1; CDR3nt: TGCAGCGTCGAGGGACAGGGTGGGGACATGTTGAACACTGAAGCTTTCTTT; CDR3aa: CSVEGQGGDMLNTEAFF
v_gene: TRBV19; j_gene: TRBJ1-5; abundance: .; d_gene: .; CDR3nt: TGTGCCAGTAGTATAGAGGGCGCAATGCAGCCCCAGCATTTT; CDR3aa: CASSIEGAMQPQHF
v_gene: TRBV7-6; j_gene: TRBJ2-1; abundance: .; d_gene: .; CDR3nt: TGTGCCAGCAGCTTAGGGGGACTCCCTGGCGATGAGCAGTTCTTC; CDR3aa: CASSLGGLPGDEQFF
v_gene: TRBV5-8; j_gene: TRBJ1-2; abundance: .; d_gene: .; CDR3nt: TGTGCCAGCAGCCGAAGGGACACAACCCAATTTCTCAACTATGGCTACACCTTC; CDR3aa: CASSRRDTTQFLNYGYTF
v_gene: TRBV30; j_gene: TRBJ1-2; abundance: .; d_gene: .; CDR3nt: TGTGCCTGGAGTCTCCCCTACTCGTACTACACCTTC; CDR3aa: CAWSLPYSYYTF
v_gene: TRBV6-2/TRBV6-3; j_gene: TRBJ1-1; abundance: .; d_gene: TRBD1; CDR3nt: TGTGCCAGCAGTCCCGGAAGAGGGGGCCCTGAAGCTTTCTTT; CDR3aa: CASSPGRGGPEAFF
v_gene: TRBV29-1; j_gene: TRBJ2-5; abundance: many; d_gene: TRBD2; CDR3nt: TGCAGCGCCGGGGGAGAGGGAGGGCCTACGAAGACCCAGTACTTC; CDR3aa: CSAGGEGGPTKTQYF
v_gene: TRBV7-2; j_gene: TRBJ2-1; abundance: .; d_gene: TRBD1; CDR3nt: TGTGCCAGCAGCTCCTATGGGGGACAGGTCAATGAGCAGTTCTTC; CDR3aa: CASSSYGGQVNEQFF
v_gene: TRBV20-1; j_gene: TRBJ2-7; abundance: .; d_gene: .; CDR3nt: TGCAGTGCGAGCGGGACATACGAGCAGTACTTC; CDR3aa: CSASGTYEQYF
v_gene: TRBV5-1; j_gene: TRBJ2-5; abundance: once; d_gene: .; CDR3nt: TGCGCCAGCAGACCCGGGCCAGGGTTGGGGCCAGAGACCCAGTACTTC; CDR3aa: CASRPGPGLGPETQYF
v_gene: TRBV6-5; j_gene: TRBJ2-1; abundance: .; d_gene: TRBD2; CDR3nt: TGTGCCAGCACCGCGGGGGGGACCATCTACAATGAGCAGTTCTTC; CDR3aa: CASTAGGTIYNEQFF
v_gene: TRBV6-6; j_gene: TRBJ1-6; abundance: .; d_gene: .; CDR3nt: TGTGCCAGCAGTTACTCGGAGAATTCACCCCTCCACTTT; CDR3aa: CASSYSENSPLHF
v_gene: TRBV7-9; j_gene: TRBJ2-1; abundance: .; d_gene: .; CDR3nt: TGTGCCAGCAGCTTTCAGGGGAGCAATGAGCAGTTCTTC; CDR3aa: CASSFQGSNEQFF
v_gene: TRBV29-1; j_gene: TRBJ1-3; abundance: .; d_gene: .; CDR3nt: TGCAGCGTTGAGACAGGTGGAAACACCATATATTTT; CDR3aa: CSVETGGNTIYF
v_gene: TRBV18; j_gene: TRBJ2-3; abundance: .; d_gene: TRBD2; CDR3nt: TGTGCCAGCTCACCCGTTAGCGGGGGTAGCACAGATACGCAGTATTTT; CDR3aa: CASSPVSGGSTDTQYF
v_gene: TRBV7-2; j_gene: TRBJ1-1; abundance: .; d_gene: .; CDR3nt: TGTGCCAGCAGCTCACAGGGATTGAACACTGAAGCTTTCTTT; CDR3aa: CASSSQGLNTEAFF
v_gene: TRBV18; j_gene: TRBJ1-1; abundance: .; d_gene: TRBD1; CDR3nt: TGTGCCAGCTCACCAAGACAGGGGTCGGACACTGAAGCTTTCTTT; CDR3aa: CASSPRQGSDTEAFF
v_gene: TRBV7-9; j_gene: TRBJ2-3; abundance: few; d_gene: .; CDR3nt: TGTGCCAGCAGCATACAGCTGGATACGCAGTATTTT; CDR3aa: CASSIQLDTQYF
v_gene: TRBV5-1; j_gene: TRBJ2-3; abundance: few; d_gene: TRBD2; CDR3nt: TGCGCCAGCAGGAGTATAACGGGACTAGCGGGAGACACAGATACGCAGTATTTT; CDR3aa: CASRSITGLAGDTDTQYF
v_gene: TRBV29-1; j_gene: TRBJ1-2; abundance: .; d_gene: TRBD1; CDR3nt: TGCAGCGTTGAAGCGCCGGGACAGGGTACGGGCTACACCTTC; CDR3aa: CSVEAPGQGTGYTF
v_gene: TRBV6-5; j_gene: TRBJ2-3; abundance: .; d_gene: .; CDR3nt: TGTGCCAGCAGTTACTCCCAGGGTTTCACAGATACGCAGTATTTT; CDR3aa: CASSYSQGFTDTQYF
v_gene: TRBV5-1; j_gene: TRBJ1-5; abundance: .; d_gene: .; CDR3nt: TGCGCCAGCAGCCCCGACAGGACTAATCAGCCCCAGCATTTT; CDR3aa: CASSPDRTNQPQHF
v_gene: TRBV18; j_gene: TRBJ2-7; abundance: .; d_gene: .; CDR3nt: TGTGCCAGCTCACCCCGGGAGTCGTACGAGCAGTACTTC; CDR3aa: CASSPRESYEQYF
v_gene: TRBV2; j_gene: TRBJ2-5; abundance: .; d_gene: .; CDR3nt: TGTGCCAGCAGTGTTTTCGGTGGGGGGGAGACCCAGTACTTC; CDR3aa: CASSVFGGGETQYF
v_gene: TRBV2; j_gene: TRBJ2-3; abundance: .; d_gene: TRBD2; CDR3nt: TGTGCCAGCAGACACCTCCTAGCGGTAGGGATTATATCAGCAGATACGCAGTATTTT; CDR3aa: CASRHLLAVGIISADTQYF
v_gene: TRBV2; j_gene: TRBJ1-5; abundance: .; d_gene: TRBD1; CDR3nt: TGTGCCAGCGGCGGACAGGGGGCAGATCAGCCCCAGCATTTT; CDR3aa: CASGGQGADQPQHF
v_gene: TRBV5-1; j_gene: TRBJ1-1; abundance: .; d_gene: .; CDR3nt: TGCGCCAGCAGCCGGCTGGGAGGGGAGTCGAACACTGAAGCTTTCTTT; CDR3aa: CASSRLGGESNTEAFF
v_gene: TRBV2; j_gene: TRBJ1-1; abundance: .; d_gene: .; CDR3nt: TGTGCCAGCACGGGCACTGAAGCTTTCTTT; CDR3aa: CASTGTEAFF
v_gene: TRBV10-1; j_gene: TRBJ1-4; abundance: .; d_gene: .; CDR3nt: TGCGCCAGCAGCGATCTGGGTGACATTTGTGAAAAACTGTTTTTT; CDR3aa: CASSDLGDICEKLFF
v_gene: TRBV5-4; j_gene: TRBJ2-7; abundance: few; d_gene: .; CDR3nt: TGTGCCAGCAGCTTCGGGAAGAACTACGAGCAGTACTTC; CDR3aa: CASSFGKNYEQYF
v_gene: TRBV11-3; j_gene: TRBJ2-3; abundance: few; d_gene: .; CDR3nt: TGTGCCAGCTCCCTTTTTTCCACAGATACGCAGTATTTT; CDR3aa: CASSLFSTDTQYF
v_gene: TRBV5-1; j_gene: TRBJ1-4; abundance: .; d_gene: .; CDR3nt: TGCGCCAGCAGCTTGGGCGGAAATAATGAAAAACTGTTTTTT; CDR3aa: CASSLGGNNEKLFF
v_gene: TRBV5-1; j_gene: TRBJ2-1; abundance: .; d_gene: TRBD2; CDR3nt: TGCGCCAGCAGCTCGGGACAGGACGGACTAGCGGGAGATGAGCAGTTCTTC; CDR3aa: CASSSGQDGLAGDEQFF
v_gene: TRBV5-1; j_gene: TRBJ2-2; abundance: .; d_gene: TRBD1; CDR3nt: TGCGCCAGCAAGGTAGCAGGGGGAGCCGGGGAGCTGTTTTTT; CDR3aa: CASKVAGGAGELFF